A single sample is the source of the 16 T cell receptor beta chains below, sequenced in a study of T-cell reconstitution after alpha-beta-depleted transplantation in children. The library targeted TCRbeta and was prepared with unique molecular identifiers. TCRdb reprocessed the PCR reads with MiXCR, giving one entry per CDR3 protein. The sample carries hundreds of thousands of distinct CDR3 sequences, around a sixth recorded once. The sequencing used PBMCs from the stem cell graft donor, collected from the stem cell graft. These receptors came from a human donor who donated a stem cell graft to a child with acute myeloid leukemia.

This chain uses TRBV29-1 with TRBJ2-3, with 7 bases aligning to TRBD2. J was trimmed by 4 bases and V by 6 bases; bases with no gene match: 4. The V gene's germline CDR1 is SQVTM and CDR2 ANQGSEA. This CDR3 spans 12 amino acids. The chain's CDR3 is CSVQGGADTQYF. For the CDR3, the DNA is TGCAGCGTGCAGGGAGGGGCAGATACGCAGTATTTT.

The chain uses TRBV10-3 and TRBJ2-7; 7 bases map to TRBD1. The ends lost 1 base at V and 7 bases at J; junction bases unmatched: 16. There are 17 residues in the CDR3. Germline V gives CDR1 ENHRY, CDR2 SYGVKD. CDR3 sequence reads: CAISELGQDHLFREQYF. CDR3 bases: TGTGCCATCAGTGAGTTAGGACAGGATCATCTGTTCCGGGAGCAGTACTTC.

The rearrangement links TRBV27 to TRBJ2-4; D may be TRBD2 (5 bases). This CDR3 is built from 15 residues. Looked up from germline, CDR1 is MNHEY and CDR2 is SMNVEV (reference sequence). Between the trimmed V and J ends, which lost 0 bases and 6 bases, there was a span of 12 bases. The CDR3 protein is CASSLSGTLANIQYF. For the CDR3, the DNA is TGTGCCAGCAGTTTATCGGGCACCCTAGCAAACATTCAGTACTTC.

As DNA, the CDR3 is TGTGCCAGCAGTGATGTGACAAGGACCTGGTACGAGCAGTACTTC. Its protein product is CASSDVTRTWYEQYF. V is TRBV2 and J is TRBJ2-7; no definite D call. This CDR3 comprises 15 residues. Germline lookup yields CDR1 SNHLY and CDR2 FYNNEI. Trimming took off 3 bases at V and 4 bases at J, with 16 bases between the two ends.

There are many counts of this clonotype. This chain connects TRBV29-1 to TRBJ2-4, with unresolved D. This CDR3 comprises 10 residues. CDR1 and CDR2 (germline): SQVTM, ANQGSEA. Trimming shortened V by 7 bases and J by 10 bases, and 11 bases separated the two germline ends. The CDR3 DNA sequence: TGCAGCGCTGGTACTCGAATTCAGTACTTC. This encodes CSAGTRIQYF. Based on the CDR3 plus reference TRBV29-1 and TRBJ2-4, the full variable domain is SAVISQKPSRDICQRGTSLTIQCQVDSQVTMMFWYRQQPGQSLTLIATANQGSEATYESGFVIDKFPISRPNLTFSTLTVSNMSPEDSSIYLCSAGTRIQYFGAGTRLSVL.

This clonotype was observed a few times. The gene calls are TRBV24-1 and TRBJ2-5; D not resolved. Deletions cut 4 bases from V and 2 bases from J, with 19 bases between. The CDR3 is 17 residues long. Looked up from germline, CDR1 is KGHDR and CDR2 is SFDVKD. In DNA, the CDR3 is TGTGCCACCAGTGACCTTATCGACGGACGTACTCAAGAGACCCAGTACTTC. It codes for CATSDLIDGRTQETQYF.

The chain employs TRBV30 and TRBJ2-6, with D hard to call. The CDR3 has 14 residues. The V gene's germline CDR1 is GTSNPN and CDR2 SVGIG (reference sequence). Between the trimmed V and J ends, which lost 7 bases and 7 bases, there was a span of 17 bases. This CDR3 is CALTWGVGANVLTF. The CDR3 nucleotides are TGTGCCTTGACGTGGGGTGTTGGAGCCAACGTCCTGACTTTC.

This clonotype was counted ten times or more. This CDR3 is CAISEGDPSYEQYF. For the CDR3, the DNA is TGTGCCATCAGTGAAGGTGACCCATCCTACGAGCAGTACTTC. The chain employs TRBV10-3 and TRBJ2-7; no definite D call. The CDR3 spans 14 residues. The germline V gene has CDR1 ENHRY and CDR2 SYGVKD. V dropped 3 bases and J dropped 1 base, with 10 bases sitting between them.

This clonotype was detected many times. The chain recombines TRBV29-1 with TRBJ1-1; a possible D gene is TRBD1 (5 bases). Germline V CDR1 and CDR2: SQVTM, ANQGSEA. Deletions cut 5 bases from V and 0 bases from J, with 7 bases between. The length of the CDR3 is 12 residues. In DNA form, the CDR3 reads TGCAGCGTTAGGGACCTGAACACTGAAGCTTTCTTT. As protein: CSVRDLNTEAFF.

J is TRBJ2-1 and V is TRBV10-2; no clear D. This CDR3 region has 12 residues. The germline CDR1 and CDR2 sequences are WSHSY and SAAADI. The germline V and J ends were trimmed by 0 bases and 12 bases, with 9 bases remaining between them. CDR3 amino acids: CASSESEGPQFF. CDR3 DNA sequence: TGCGCCAGCAGTGAGTCGGAAGGCCCGCAGTTCTTC.

This clonotype was seen ten or more times. The DNA for the CDR3 is TGCAGTGCTGCCCGCAAGGGACTAGCGGAGGGCATATTCACAGATACGCAGTATTTT. It translates to CSAARKGLAEGIFTDTQYF. The genes are TRBV20-1 and TRBJ2-3; 11 bases align to TRBD2. The CDR3 loop spans 19 amino acids. The germline V gene has CDR1 DFQATT and CDR2 SNEGSKA (reference sequence). Trimming removed 5 bases from V and 2 bases from J; junction bases left unmatched: 18.

This clonotype came up many times. V gene TRBV27 combines with J gene TRBJ1-1; D remains ambiguous. This CDR3 comprises 15 residues. Germline V gene data show CDR1 as MNHEY and CDR2 as SMNVEV (reference sequence). Trimming left V 5 bases short and J 2 bases short, with 15 bases between. The CDR3 DNA sequence: TGTGCCAGCAGTCGTATGGAGGGCCTTAACACTGAAGCTTTCTTT. Its translation: CASSRMEGLNTEAFF.

The chain employs TRBV7-9 and TRBJ2-1, with D hard to call. Trimming cost V 1 base and J 8 bases, with 6 bases left between them. Germline CDR1 and CDR2: SEHNR and FQNEAQ (reference sequence). CDR3 size: 12 residues. The CDR3, as DNA: TGTGCCAGCAGCTTAGAACGGGATGAGCAGTTCTTC. Protein product: CASSLERDEQFF. Looking up the rest from reference TRBV7-9 and TRBJ2-1 gives the full variable domain: DTGVSQNPRHKITKRGQNVTFRCDPISEHNRLYWYRQTLGQGPEFLTYFQNEAQLEKSRLLSDRFSAERPKGSFSTLEIQRTEQGDSAMYLCASSLERDEQFFGPGTRLTVL.

This clonotype has a count of ten or more. The chain couples TRBV20-1 to TRBJ2-1; the D call may be TRBD1 or TRBD2 (5 bases each). Between the trimmed V and J ends, which lost 0 bases and 8 bases, there was a span of 17 bases. The CDR3 is made up of 15 amino acids. Germline V gene data show CDR1 as DFQATT and CDR2 as SNEGSKA (reference sequence). CDR3: CSARDRGVLQDEQFF. The CDR3 DNA reads as TGCAGTGCTAGAGATCGAGGGGTCCTCCAGGATGAGCAGTTCTTC.

The rearrangement joins TRBV11-1 to TRBJ2-2; D is ambiguous. The CDR3 runs 14 residues. Germline loops: CDR1 SGHAT, CDR2 FQDESV (reference sequence). The V end lost 3 bases, the J end lost 7 bases, and 12 bases lay between the germline ends. The CDR3 sequence is CASSFGRLCGELFF. CDR3 nucleotide sequence: TGTGCCAGCAGCTTCGGACGCCTCTGCGGGGAGCTGTTTTTT.

J is TRBJ2-1 and V is TRBV6-4; D is unresolved. This CDR3 region has 14 residues. Germline loops: CDR1 MRHNA, CDR2 SNTAGT. V shed 4 bases and J shed 5 bases, with 12 bases lying between them. The CDR3 DNA sequence: TGTGCCAGCAGTGCTCGGGTGTCTCACAATGAGCAGTTCTTC. Encoded protein: CASSARVSHNEQFF.